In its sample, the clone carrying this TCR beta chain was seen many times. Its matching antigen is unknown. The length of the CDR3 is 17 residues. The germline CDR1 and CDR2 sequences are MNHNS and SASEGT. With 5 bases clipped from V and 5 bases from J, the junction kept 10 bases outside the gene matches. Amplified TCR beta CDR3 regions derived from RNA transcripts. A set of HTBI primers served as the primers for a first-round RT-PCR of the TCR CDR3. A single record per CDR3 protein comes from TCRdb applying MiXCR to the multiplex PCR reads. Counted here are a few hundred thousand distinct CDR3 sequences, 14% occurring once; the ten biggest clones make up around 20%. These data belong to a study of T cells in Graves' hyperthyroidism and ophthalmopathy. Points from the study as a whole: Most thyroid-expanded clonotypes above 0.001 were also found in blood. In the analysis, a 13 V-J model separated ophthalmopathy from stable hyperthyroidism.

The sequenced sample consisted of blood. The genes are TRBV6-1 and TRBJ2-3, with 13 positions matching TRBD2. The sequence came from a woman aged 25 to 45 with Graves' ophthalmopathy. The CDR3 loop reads CASSYQTSGGYGDTQYF. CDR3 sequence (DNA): TGTGCCAGCAGTTACCAGACTAGCGGGGGGTACGGAGATACGCAGTATTTT.